This record concerns one T cell receptor beta chain sequence. It has no known antigen specificity. No base qualities exist here, and no much larger clone lies one base off it. The sample's treatment or condition, from its label and the paper: preoperative locoregional IRX-2 cytokine immunotherapy. The samples were obtained from a phase Ib study in which preoperative, locoregional IRX-2 cytokine immunotherapy intended to prime immune responses was tested. Before surgery, IRX-2 was given to the donors, who were patients with early-stage breast cancer. Measured from the cysteine to the phenylalanine, the CDR3 is 15 residues long. The DNA shown is the 45-base CDR3, in frame from base 1. Trimming costs V 4 bases and J 7 bases, and their ends lie 16 bases apart. The germline V gene yields SGHDN for CDR1 and FVKESK for CDR2. These data belong to a study of preoperative IRX-2 immunotherapy in early breast cancer (dated by TCRdb to about 2019).

Libraries came from the immunoSEQ multiplex PCR assay. TCRdb took over this immuneACCESS table, retaining in-frame rearrangements with V and J assigned. Such tables are incomplete; in checked studies, under half of the missing clones stem from an unresolved V gene, and the remainder is unexplained. Here the sample has roughly 5,500 clones; around 73% occur a single time. The ten largest clones add up to roughly 15% of the sample. The chain links TRBV14 with TRBJ2-2, and TRBD1 may be the D gene, going by 5 matching bases. Sequencing was performed on tumor tissue, taken before IRX-2 immunotherapy. The sequence came from a human donor with breast cancer. The CDR3: CASSLQGPQYGELFF. The nucleotide sequence reads TGTGCCAGCAGCCTTCAGGGCCCGCAGTACGGGGAGCTGTTTTTT. The CDR3, completed at both ends by the reference TRBV14 and TRBJ2-2 genes, gives the full variable domain EAGVTQFPSHSVIEKGQTVTLRCDPISGHDNLYWYRRVMGKEIKFLLHFVKESKQDESGMPNNRFLAERTGGTYSTLKVQPAELEDSGVYFCASSLQGPQYGELFFGEGSRLTVL.